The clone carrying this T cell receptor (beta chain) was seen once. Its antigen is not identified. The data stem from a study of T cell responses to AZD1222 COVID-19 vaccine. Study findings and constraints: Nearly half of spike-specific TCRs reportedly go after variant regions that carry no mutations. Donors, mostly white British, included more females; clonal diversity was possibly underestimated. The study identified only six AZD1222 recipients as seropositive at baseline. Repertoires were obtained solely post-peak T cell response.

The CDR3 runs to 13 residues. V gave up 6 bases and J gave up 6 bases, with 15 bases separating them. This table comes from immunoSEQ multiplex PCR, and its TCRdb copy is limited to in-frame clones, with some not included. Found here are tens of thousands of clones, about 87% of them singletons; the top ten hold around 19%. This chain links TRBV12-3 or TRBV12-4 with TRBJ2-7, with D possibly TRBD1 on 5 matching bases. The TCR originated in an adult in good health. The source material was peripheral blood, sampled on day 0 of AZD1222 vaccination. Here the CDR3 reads CASSRVRVGEQYF. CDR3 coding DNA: TGTGCCAGCAGCCGCGTCAGGGTCGGCGAGCAGTACTTC.